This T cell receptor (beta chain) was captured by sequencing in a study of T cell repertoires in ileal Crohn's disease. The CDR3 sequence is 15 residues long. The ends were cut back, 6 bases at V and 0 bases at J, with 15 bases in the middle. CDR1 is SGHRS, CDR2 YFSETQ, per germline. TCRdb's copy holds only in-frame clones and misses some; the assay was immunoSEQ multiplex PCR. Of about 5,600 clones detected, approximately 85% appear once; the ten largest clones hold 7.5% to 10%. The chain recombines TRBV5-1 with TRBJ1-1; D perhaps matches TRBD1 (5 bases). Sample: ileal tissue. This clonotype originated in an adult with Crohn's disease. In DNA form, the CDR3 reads TGCGCCAGCACCCCTAGACAAGGGGTGAACACTGAAGCTTTCTTT. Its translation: CASTPRQGVNTEAFF. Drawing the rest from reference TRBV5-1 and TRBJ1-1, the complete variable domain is KAGVTQTPRYLIKTRGQQVTLSCSPISGHRSVSWYQQTPGQGLQFLFEYFSETQRNKGNFPGRFSGRQFSNSRSEMNVSTLELGDSALYLCASTPRQGVNTEAFFGQGTRLTVV.